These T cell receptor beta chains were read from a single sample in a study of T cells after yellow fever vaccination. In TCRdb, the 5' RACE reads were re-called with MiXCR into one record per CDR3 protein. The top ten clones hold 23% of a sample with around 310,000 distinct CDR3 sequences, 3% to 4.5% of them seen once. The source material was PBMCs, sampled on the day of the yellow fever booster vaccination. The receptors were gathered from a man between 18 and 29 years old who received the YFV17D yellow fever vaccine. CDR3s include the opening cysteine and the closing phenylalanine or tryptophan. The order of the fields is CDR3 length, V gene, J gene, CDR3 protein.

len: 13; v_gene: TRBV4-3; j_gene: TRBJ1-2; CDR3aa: CASSQGNDYGYTF
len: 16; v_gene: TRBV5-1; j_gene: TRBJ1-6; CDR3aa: CASSATGTVYNSPLHF
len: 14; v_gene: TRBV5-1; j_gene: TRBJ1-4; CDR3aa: CASSLKSTNEKLFF
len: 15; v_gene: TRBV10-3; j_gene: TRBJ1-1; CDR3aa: CAISDRGQGTNEAFF
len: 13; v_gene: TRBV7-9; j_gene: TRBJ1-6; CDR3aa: CASSLHDDSPLHF
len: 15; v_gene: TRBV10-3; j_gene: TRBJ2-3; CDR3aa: CAIRTGTGDADTQYF
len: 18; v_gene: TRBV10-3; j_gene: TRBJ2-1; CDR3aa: CAISTHFRGTAGPNEQFF
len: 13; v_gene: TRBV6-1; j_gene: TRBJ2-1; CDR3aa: CASAAGVPNEQFF
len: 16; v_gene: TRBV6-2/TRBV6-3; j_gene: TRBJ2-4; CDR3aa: CASSNTPGQGDRGQYF
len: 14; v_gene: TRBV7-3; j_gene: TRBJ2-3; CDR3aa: CASSASGRTDTQYF
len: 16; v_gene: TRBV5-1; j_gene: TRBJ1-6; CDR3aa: CASSLLSRISNSPLHF
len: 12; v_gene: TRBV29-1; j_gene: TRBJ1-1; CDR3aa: CSVALGNTEAFF
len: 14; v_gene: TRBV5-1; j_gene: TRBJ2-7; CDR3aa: CASYPGQGSYEQYF
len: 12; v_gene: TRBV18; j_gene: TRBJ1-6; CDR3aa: CASSRPNSPLHF
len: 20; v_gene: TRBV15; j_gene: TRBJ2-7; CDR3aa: CATSTRGLTGGVVVSYEQYF
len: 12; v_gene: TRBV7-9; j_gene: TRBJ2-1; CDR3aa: CASSLRGDEQFF
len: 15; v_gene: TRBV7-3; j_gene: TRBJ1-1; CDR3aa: CASSFSGGANTEAFF
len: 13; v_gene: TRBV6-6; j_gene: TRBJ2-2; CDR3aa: CASNKGVTGELFF
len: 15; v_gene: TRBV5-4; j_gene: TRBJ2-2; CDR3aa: CASRLRGGASGELFF
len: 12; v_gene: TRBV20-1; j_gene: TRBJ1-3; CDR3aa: CSARTSGNTIYF
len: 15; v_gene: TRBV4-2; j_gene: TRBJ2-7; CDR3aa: CASSQDGRGSDEQYF
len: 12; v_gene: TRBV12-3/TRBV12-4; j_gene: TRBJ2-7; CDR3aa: CASSSRVYEQYF
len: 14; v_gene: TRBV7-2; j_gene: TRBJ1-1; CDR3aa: CASSLDRGRPEAFF
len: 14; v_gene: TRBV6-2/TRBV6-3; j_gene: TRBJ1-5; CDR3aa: CASSRQGMAQPQHF
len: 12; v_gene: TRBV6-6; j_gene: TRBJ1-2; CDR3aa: CASSGQYYGYTF
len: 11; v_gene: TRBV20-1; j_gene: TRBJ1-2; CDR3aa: CSARDNSLYTF
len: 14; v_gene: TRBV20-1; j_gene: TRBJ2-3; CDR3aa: CSASTTRGGDTQYF
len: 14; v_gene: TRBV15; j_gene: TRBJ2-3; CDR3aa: CATSVRVLADTQYF
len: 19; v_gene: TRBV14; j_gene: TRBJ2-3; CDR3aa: CASSQAPRRLAGGRNTQYF
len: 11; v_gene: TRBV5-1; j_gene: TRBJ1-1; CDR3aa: CASRTGTDAFF
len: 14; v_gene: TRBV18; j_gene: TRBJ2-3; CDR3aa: CASSPRSRNDTQYF
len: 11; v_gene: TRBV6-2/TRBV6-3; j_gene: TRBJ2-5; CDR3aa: CASSLSGTQYF